Described below is a single T cell receptor (beta chain) sequence and its context. These data are taken from a study of blood T cell repertoires in COVID-19. As for the study in general: From the United States, Italy and Spain came samples of acute and convalescent COVID-19. T cells, B-cell-depleted T cells, or PBMCs provided the cDNA or gDNA that served as material.

The authors' processing: Nucleated cell number was recorded as an estimate derived from reference gene primer amplification. The method was immunoSEQ multiplex PCR; TCRdb's version includes in-frame clones alone and lacks a portion of them. From that table come the V and J calls and clone size; the DNA was used to work out D and trimming. This sample has more than 300,000 clones, with more than 75% found just once. The CDR3 consists of 15 residues. Germline lookup yields CDR1 SGDLS and CDR2 YYNGEE. V dropped 4 bases and J dropped 1 base, with 11 bases sitting between them. This TCR was sampled from a young woman who had recovered from COVID-19. Source material: peripheral blood. This chain joins TRBV9 and TRBJ2-2, with a possible D match to TRBD1 (5 bases). The DNA of the CDR3 is TGTGCCAGCAGCTCACGACAGAGGAACACCGGGGAGCTGTTTTTT. Residues: CASSSRQRNTGELFF.